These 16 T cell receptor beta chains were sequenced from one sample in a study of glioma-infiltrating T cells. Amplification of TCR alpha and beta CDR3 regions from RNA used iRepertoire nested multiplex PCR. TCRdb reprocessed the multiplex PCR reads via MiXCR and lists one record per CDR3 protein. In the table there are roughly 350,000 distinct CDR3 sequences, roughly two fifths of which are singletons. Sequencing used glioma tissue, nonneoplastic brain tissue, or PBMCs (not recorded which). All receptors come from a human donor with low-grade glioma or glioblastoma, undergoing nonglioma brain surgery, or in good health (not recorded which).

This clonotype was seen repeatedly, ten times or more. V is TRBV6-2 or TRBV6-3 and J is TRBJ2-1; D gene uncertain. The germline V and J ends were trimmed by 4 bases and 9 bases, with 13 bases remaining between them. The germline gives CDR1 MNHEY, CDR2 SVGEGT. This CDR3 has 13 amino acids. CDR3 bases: TGTGCCAGCAGTTTCTCGGCCCTTCTTGAGCAGTTCTTC. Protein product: CASSFSALLEQFF.

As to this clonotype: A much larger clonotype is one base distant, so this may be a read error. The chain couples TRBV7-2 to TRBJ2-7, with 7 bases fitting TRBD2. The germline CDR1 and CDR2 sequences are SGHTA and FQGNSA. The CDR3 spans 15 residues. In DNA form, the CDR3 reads TGTGCCAGCAGCTTAGGCGGGACTAACGGTCTACGATGGGACTTC. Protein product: CASSLGGTNGLRWDF. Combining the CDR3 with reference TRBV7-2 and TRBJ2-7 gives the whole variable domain GAGVSQSPSNKVTEKGKDVELRCDPISGHTALYWYRQSLGQGLEFLIYFQGNSAPDKSGLPSDRFSAERTGGSVSTLTIQRTQQEDSAVYLCASSLGGTNGLRWDFGPGTRLTVT.

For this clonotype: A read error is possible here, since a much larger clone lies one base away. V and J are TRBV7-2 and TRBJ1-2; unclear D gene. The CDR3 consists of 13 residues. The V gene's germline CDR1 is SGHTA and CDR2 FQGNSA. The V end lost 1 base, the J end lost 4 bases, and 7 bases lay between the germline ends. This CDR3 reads CASSLVATYGYTF. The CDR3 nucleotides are TGTGCCAGCAGCTTAGTGGCGACCTATGGCTACACCTTC.

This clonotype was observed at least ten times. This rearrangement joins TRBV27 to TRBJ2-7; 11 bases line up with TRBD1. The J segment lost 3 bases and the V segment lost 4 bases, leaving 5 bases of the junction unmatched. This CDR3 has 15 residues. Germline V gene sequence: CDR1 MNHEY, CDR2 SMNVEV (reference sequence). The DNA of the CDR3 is TGTGCCAGCAGTTGGGCGGGACAGGGGGGCTACGAGCAGTACTTC. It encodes CASSWAGQGGYEQYF.

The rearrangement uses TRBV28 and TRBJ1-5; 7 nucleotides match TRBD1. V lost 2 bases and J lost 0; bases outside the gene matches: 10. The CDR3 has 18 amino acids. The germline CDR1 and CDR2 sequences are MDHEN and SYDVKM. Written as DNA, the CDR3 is TGTGCCAGCAGTTTAATCGTACAGGGGATGAATAGCAATCAGCCCCAGCATTTT. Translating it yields CASSLIVQGMNSNQPQHF.

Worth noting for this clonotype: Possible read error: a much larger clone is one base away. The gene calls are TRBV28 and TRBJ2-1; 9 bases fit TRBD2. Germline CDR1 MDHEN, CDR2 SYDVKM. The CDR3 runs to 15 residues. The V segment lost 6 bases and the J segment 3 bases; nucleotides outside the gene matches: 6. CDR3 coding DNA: TGTGCCAGCAGCCGTAGCGGGGGTAACTACAATGAGCAGTTCTTC. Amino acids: CASSRSGGNYNEQFF. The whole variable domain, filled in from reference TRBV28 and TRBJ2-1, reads DVKVTQSSRYLVKRTGEKVFLECVQDMDHENMFWYRQDPGLGLRLIYFSYDVKMKEKGDIPEGYSVSREKKERFSLILESASTNQTSMYLCASSRSGGNYNEQFFGPGTRLTVL.

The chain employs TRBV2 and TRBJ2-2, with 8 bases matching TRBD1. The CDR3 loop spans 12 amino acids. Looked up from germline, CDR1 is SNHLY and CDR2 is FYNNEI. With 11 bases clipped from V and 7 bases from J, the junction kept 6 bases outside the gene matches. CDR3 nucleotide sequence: TGTGCCGGACGACAGGGGATCGGGGAGCTGTTTTTT. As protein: CAGRQGIGELFF.

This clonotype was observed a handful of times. The CDR3 nucleotides read TGTGCCAGCACCCCTGGGGGGGGGCGCCATGAGACCCAGTACTTC. Translated, it gives CASTPGGGRHETQYF. The chain joins TRBV12-3 or TRBV12-4 to TRBJ2-5; tentative D call: TRBD2 (7 bases). The CDR3 length is 15 residues. V lost 7 bases to trimming and J lost 5 bases, with 20 bases between them.

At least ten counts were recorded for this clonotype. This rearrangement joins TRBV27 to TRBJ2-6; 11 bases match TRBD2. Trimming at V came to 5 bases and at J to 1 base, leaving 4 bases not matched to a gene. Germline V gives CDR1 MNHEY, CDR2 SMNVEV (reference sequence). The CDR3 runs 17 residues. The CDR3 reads CASSIRLAGSGANVLTF. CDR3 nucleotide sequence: TGTGCCAGCAGTATAAGACTAGCGGGGTCTGGGGCCAACGTCCTGACTTTC.

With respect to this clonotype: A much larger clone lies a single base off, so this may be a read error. In DNA form, the CDR3 reads TGCAGTGCTATGCCCTCAACGAATCAGCCCCAGCATTTT. It codes for CSAMPSTNQPQHF. The chain recombines TRBV20-1 with TRBJ1-5, with unresolved D. The V and J ends lost 4 bases and 4 bases respectively, with 11 bases between them. The CDR3 totals 13 residues. CDR1 DFQATT and CDR2 SNEGSKA come from the germline V gene (reference sequence).

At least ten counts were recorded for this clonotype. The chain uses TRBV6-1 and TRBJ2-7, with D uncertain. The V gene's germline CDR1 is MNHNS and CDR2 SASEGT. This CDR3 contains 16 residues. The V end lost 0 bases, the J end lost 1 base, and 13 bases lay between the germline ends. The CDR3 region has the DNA TGTGCCAGCAGTGAAGCCTGGCAGGCTTCGTCCTACGAGCAGTACTTC. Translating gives CASSEAWQASSYEQYF.

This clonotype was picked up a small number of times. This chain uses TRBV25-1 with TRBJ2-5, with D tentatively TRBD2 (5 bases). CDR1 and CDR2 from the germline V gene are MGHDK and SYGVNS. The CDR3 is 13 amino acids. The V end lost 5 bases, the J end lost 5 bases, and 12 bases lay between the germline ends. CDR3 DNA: TGTGCCAGCAGTAGTCCGGGGTTGGAGACCCAGTACTTC. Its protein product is CASSSPGLETQYF.

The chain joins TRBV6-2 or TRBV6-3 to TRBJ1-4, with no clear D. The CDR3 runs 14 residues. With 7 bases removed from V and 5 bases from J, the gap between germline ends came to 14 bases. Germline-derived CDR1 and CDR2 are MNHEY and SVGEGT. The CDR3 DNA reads TGTGCCAGCACCGCGGTACCCCAGAATGAAAAACTGTTTTTT. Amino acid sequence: CASTAVPQNEKLFF.

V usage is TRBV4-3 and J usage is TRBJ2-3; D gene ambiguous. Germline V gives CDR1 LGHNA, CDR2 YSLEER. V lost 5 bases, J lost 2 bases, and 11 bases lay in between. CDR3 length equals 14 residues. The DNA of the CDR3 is TGCGCCAGCAGCGAGCGTACTAACACAGATACGCAGTATTTT. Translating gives CASSERTNTDTQYF.

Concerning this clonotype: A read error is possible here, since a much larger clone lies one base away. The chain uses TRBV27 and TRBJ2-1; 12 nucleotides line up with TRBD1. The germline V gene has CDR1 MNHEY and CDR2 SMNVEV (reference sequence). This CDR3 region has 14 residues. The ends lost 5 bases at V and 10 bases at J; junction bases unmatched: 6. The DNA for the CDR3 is TGTGCCAGCAGTCTCCGGGACAGGGGGCGAGAGCAGTTCTTC. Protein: CASSLRDRGREQFF.

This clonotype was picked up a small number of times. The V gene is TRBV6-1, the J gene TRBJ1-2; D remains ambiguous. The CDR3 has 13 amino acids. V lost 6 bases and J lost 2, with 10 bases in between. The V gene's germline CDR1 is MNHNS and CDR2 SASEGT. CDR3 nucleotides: TGTGCCAGCAGCCAACCGGGGAACTATGGCTACACCTTC. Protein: CASSQPGNYGYTF.